This TCR beta chain is from a study of response to subunit inactivated influenza vaccine. This clonotype was recorded at least ten times. TCRdb processed the RT-PCR reads anew with MiXCR; each CDR3 protein has one entry. The sample carries some 800,000 distinct CDR3 sequences, around 21% recorded once. The J segment lost 3 bases and the V segment lost 6 bases, leaving 7 bases of the junction unmatched. The CDR3 is made up of 14 amino acids. Germline CDR1 is SQVTM and CDR2 is ANQGSEA. The V gene is TRBV29-1, the J gene TRBJ2-1; the match to TRBD1 covers 8 bases. Here the sequenced sample was PBMCs from blood, taken roughly 5 days after vaccination. This clonotype originated in a man aged 45-65 years who received an inactivated influenza vaccine. The CDR3 loop is CSVLDRGHYNEQFF. As DNA, the CDR3 is TGCAGCGTCCTCGACAGGGGTCACTACAATGAGCAGTTCTTC.